This T cell receptor beta chain stems from a study of T cells in localized non-small cell lung cancer. The table came from immunoSEQ multiplex PCR; TCRdb's copy has only in-frame clones and leaves some out. The sample consists of roughly 4,000 clones, about 33% of them appearing once. This CDR3 is 12 amino acids long. The V gene's germline CDR1 is SGDLS and CDR2 YYNGEE. With 4 bases removed from V and 5 bases from J, the gap between germline ends came to 8 bases. The study's findings and limits: Longer overall survival was linked to higher blood T cell density. Adjacent lung held a median roughly 60 of the top 100 tumor clones. The study sequenced only one region of the tumor. As a result, intratumor heterogeneity could not be excluded and remains possible.

This clone counts as medium-sized. Antigen specificity is unknown. The V and J genes are TRBV9 and TRBJ2-3, with D unclear. Material: normal lung tissue next to the tumor, obtained before any cancer treatment. This TCR derives from a woman between 35 and 75 years old with stage I lung adenocarcinoma. CDR3 nucleotides: TGTGCCAGCAGCTTAAAGGGAGATACGCAGTATTTT. As protein: CASSLKGDTQYF.